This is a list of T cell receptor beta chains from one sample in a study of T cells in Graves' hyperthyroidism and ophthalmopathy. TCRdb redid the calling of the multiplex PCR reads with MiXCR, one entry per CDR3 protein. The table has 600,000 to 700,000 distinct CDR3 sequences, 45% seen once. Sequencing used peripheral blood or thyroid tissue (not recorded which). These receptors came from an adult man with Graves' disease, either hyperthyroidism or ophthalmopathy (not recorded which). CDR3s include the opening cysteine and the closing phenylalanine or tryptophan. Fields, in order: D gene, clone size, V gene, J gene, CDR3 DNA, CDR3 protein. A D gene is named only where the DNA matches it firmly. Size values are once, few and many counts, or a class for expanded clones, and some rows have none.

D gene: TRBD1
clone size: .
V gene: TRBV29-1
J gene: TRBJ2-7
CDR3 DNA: TGCAGCGGGAGGACAGGGACATCCCTATACGAGCAGTACTTC
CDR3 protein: CSGRTGTSLYEQYF

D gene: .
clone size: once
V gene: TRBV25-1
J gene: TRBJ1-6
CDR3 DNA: TGTGCCAGCAGCCAATATCAGGGAAATTCACCCCTCCACTTT
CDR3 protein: CASSQYQGNSPLHF

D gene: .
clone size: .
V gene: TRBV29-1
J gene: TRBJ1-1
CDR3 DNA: TGCAGCGTACCCGGAGGGACTGGAGCTTTCTTT
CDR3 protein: CSVPGGTGAFF

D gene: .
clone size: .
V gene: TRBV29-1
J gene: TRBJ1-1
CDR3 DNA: TGCAGCGTTGCTTCAGGGGCTGACACTGAAGCTTTCTTT
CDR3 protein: CSVASGADTEAFF

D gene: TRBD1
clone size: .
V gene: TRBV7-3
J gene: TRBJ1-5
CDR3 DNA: TGTGCCAGCAGCTTAGGGGACAGGGGGCGGGAGGATCAGCCCCAGCATTTT
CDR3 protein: CASSLGDRGREDQPQHF

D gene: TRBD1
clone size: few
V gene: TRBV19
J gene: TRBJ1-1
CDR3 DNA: TGTGCCAGTAGTCTGACAGGGGAACGATACACTGAGGCTTTCTTT
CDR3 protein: CASSLTGERYTEAFF

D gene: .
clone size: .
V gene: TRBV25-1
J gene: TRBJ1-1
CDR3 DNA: TGTGCCCGAGGGATCTTTACTGAAGCTTTCTTT
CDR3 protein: CARGIFTEAFF

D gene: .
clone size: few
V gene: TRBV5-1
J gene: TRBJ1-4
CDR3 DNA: TGCGCCAGCAGCTTGGCCGTGGGAACTAATGAAAAACTGTTTTTT
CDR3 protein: CASSLAVGTNEKLFF

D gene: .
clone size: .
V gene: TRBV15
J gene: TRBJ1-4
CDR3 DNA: TGTGCCACCAGCCCCCAAAGGGGAGGGGGAAAACTGTTTTTT
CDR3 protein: CATSPQRGGGKLFF

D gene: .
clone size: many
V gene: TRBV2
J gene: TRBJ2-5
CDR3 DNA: TGTGCCAGCAGGCAGGGCTCTCAAGAGACCCAGTACTTC
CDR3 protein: CASRQGSQETQYF

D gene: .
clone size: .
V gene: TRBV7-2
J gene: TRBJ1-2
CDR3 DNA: TGTGCCAGCAGCTTGGGGGCTTTTGGCTACACCTTC
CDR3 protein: CASSLGAFGYTF

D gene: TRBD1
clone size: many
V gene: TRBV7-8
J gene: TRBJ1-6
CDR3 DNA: TGTGCCAGCAGCTACGACAGGGCGGATAATTCACCCCTCCACTTT
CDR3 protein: CASSYDRADNSPLHF

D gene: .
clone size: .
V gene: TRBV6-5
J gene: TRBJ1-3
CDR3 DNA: TGTGCCAGCAGTTACCCCGTGGGAGACTCTGGAAACACCATATATTTT
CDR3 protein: CASSYPVGDSGNTIYF

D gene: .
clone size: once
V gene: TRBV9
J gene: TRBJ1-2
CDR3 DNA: TGTGCCAGCAGCCAAGACAAAAACAGGCCTAACTATGGCTACACCTTC
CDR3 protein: CASSQDKNRPNYGYTF

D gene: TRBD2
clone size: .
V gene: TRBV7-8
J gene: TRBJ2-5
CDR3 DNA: TGTGCCAGCAGCTCCGCGACTAGCGGGAGGGCCAGAGAGACCCAGTACTTC
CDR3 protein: CASSSATSGRARETQYF

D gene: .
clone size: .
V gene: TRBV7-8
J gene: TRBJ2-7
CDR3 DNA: TGTGCCAGCAGGCTAGCAACCTACGAGCAGTACTTC
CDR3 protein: CASRLATYEQYF

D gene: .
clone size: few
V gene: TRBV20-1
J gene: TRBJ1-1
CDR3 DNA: TGCAGTGCTAAAAGGGTACCGCTGAACACTGAAGCTTTCTTT
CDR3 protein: CSAKRVPLNTEAFF

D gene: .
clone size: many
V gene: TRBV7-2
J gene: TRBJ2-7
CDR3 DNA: TGTGCCAGCAGCTTACTCGGTTGGGAGCAGTACTTC
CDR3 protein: CASSLLGWEQYF

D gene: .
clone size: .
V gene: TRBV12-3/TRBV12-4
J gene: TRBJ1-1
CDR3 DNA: TGTGCCAGCAGTTTTGCCACGAACACTGAAGCTTTCTTT
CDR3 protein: CASSFATNTEAFF

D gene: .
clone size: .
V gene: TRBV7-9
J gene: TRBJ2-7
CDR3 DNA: TGTGCCAGCAGCCAACCTACCAGGGGCCCTCTCTACGAGCAGTACTTC
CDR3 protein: CASSQPTRGPLYEQYF

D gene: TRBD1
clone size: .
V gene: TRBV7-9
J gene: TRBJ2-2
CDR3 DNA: TGTGCCAGCAGCCACACAGGGGTCGACACCGGGGAGCTGTTTTTT
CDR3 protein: CASSHTGVDTGELFF

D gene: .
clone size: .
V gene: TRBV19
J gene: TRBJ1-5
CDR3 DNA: TGTGCCAGTAGTGAGGGGAAGGGTCAGCCCCAGCATTTT
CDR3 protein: CASSEGKGQPQHF

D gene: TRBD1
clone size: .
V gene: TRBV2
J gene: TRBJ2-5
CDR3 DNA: TGTGCCAGCAGTGAACGGGACAGGGTACGGGAGACCCAGTACTTC
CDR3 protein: CASSERDRVRETQYF